The 5 T cell receptor beta chains presented below share a single source sample, sequenced in a study of patients and donors after allogeneic stem cell transplantation. TCRdb fed the RT-PCR reads into MiXCR, producing one record per CDR3 protein. The data hold under 200,000 distinct CDR3 sequences, with approximately 22% observed a single time. Sequencing was done on a sample of blood, either unsorted or a sorted T cell fraction (not recorded which). These receptors originate from a human donor who was either an allogeneic HSCT recipient or a stem cell or donor lymphocyte infusion donor (not recorded which). It is not recorded whose cells these are; they may come from a transplant donor.

V is TRBV5-5 and J is TRBJ2-3; D gene uncertain. Germline V gene data show CDR1 as SGHKS and CDR2 as YYEKEE (reference sequence). The CDR3 has 14 residues. Trimming cost V 2 bases and J 4 bases, with 11 bases left between them. CDR3 sequence reads: CASSLDAGADTQYF. CDR3 nucleotide sequence: TGTGCCAGCAGCTTAGACGCTGGGGCAGATACGCAGTATTTT.

The gene calls are TRBV7-9 and TRBJ1-5; perhaps TRBD1 as D (6 bases). Between the trimmed V and J ends, which lost 5 bases and 3 bases, there was a span of 17 bases. Per the germline V gene, CDR1 is SEHNR and CDR2 is FQNEAQ (reference sequence). The CDR3 spans 16 residues. The CDR3 protein is CASSGKGEGINQPQHF. The CDR3 DNA is TGTGCCAGCAGCGGCAAGGGGGAGGGTATCAATCAGCCCCAGCATTTT.

The chain uses TRBV12-3 or TRBV12-4 and TRBJ2-2; no clear D. The CDR3 spans 13 residues. V gave up 3 bases and J gave up 9 bases, with 11 bases separating them. CDR3 region: CASSFGPTRELFF. The CDR3, as DNA: TGTGCCAGCAGTTTCGGCCCTACCCGGGAGCTGTTTTTT.

This clonotype was seen only a few times. This chain joins TRBV7-2 and TRBJ1-5; 7 positions agree with TRBD1. V was pared by 5 bases and J by 1 base, with 8 bases of the junction left unmatched. The CDR3 is made up of 16 amino acids. Germline V CDR1 and CDR2: SGHTA, FQGNSA. CDR3 sequence (DNA): TGTGCCAGCAGCCTTGAGAGGACAGGCAGCAATCAGCCCCAGCATTTT. Its translation: CASSLERTGSNQPQHF.

This rearrangement joins TRBV6-4 to TRBJ2-1; no clear D gene. The CDR3 covers 16 residues. CDR1 MRHNA and CDR2 SNTAGT come from the germline V gene. Trimming shortened V by 2 bases and J by 5 bases, and 16 bases separated the two germline ends. The CDR3, as DNA: TGTGCCAGCAGTGACCTCTACGGCTTAAGCCACAATGAGCAGTTCTTC. Translating it yields CASSDLYGLSHNEQFF.